The present T cell receptor beta chain was sequenced within a study of shared clonotypes between healthy human individuals (dated by TCRdb to about 2020). Describing the broader study: A couple of women and three men aged 18 to 49 years were included in the cohort. For each donor, three plates each were used for CD4 naive and CD4 memory, two plates were used for CD8 naive, and one plate was used for CD8 memory. To estimate repertoire size and how much clonotypes are shared between individuals, the study performed deep sequencing of blood TCR repertoires from roughly five healthy adults. To increase sequencing depth and limit assay-specific biases, different laboratories used diverse techniques to prepare libraries and sequence TCR repertoires. Each donor's leukapheresis produced roughly between roughly 0.85 and 9.5 billion PBMCs. The study at large found these results: Sampling was limited to blood, and TCR repertoires in tissue likely differ from TCR repertoires in blood. Pairwise subsampling led to the expectation that sequencing depth would affect the degree of clonotype sharing among donors. Estimated clonotype richness was generally larger for naive than for memory subsets. The genetic and exposure-history diversity represented was limited by the small number of donors. Higher generation probabilities were observed for clonotypes shared by all four sorted-subset donors than for non-shared clonotypes. Incomplete sequencing was indicated by rarefaction of sorted-subset datasets, despite the large sequencing depth. Sharing across several donors was observed for approximately 5% of naive CD4, less than 4% of naive CD8, about 2.3% of memory CD4, and roughly 0.4% of memory CD8 clonotypes.

TCR CDR3 regions were amplified from genomic DNA by multiplex PCR using the deep immunoSEQ assay. Extracted genomic DNA from each cell subset was spread evenly across all wells of several immunoSEQ 96-well plates, with each plate serving as a replicate. For sorted subsets, around 200 ng genomic DNA, equal to tens of thousands of T cell genomes, was loaded into each replicate PCR. The purified libraries were quantified using a Qubit 3.0 fluorometer, sized with a Bioanalyzer 2100, and then quantified again using the KAPA Library Quantification kit. A separate single-read 150-cycle Illumina NextSeq 550 flow cell was used to sequence each immunoSEQ 96-well plate. In the original analysis: Because the immunoSEQ output held only junctional sequences and lacked quality scores, the filtering could not match the filtering applied to full-length reads. To assign V/J genes and CDR3, sequences were annotated against IMGT germline references using PyIR, a Python wrapper for IgBLAST v1.9. Reads were removed for weak V/J assignments (E-value above 1e-6), missing CDR3, stop codons, out-of-frame junctions, or ambiguous translated residues. V3J clonotypes were defined as sequences sharing an identical inferred V gene, J gene, and CDR3 amino acid sequence. Percentage overlap between repertoires was calculated by dividing the number of shared unique clonotypes by the size of the smaller repertoire. Richness of each repertoire was evaluated using RTK rarefaction, the Chao1 estimator, and Recon v2.1 estimates of unobserved clonotypes. For all TCRbeta clonotypes obtained by the gDNA method from a few donors, generation probabilities were computed with OLGA. This is the immuneACCESS table as TCRdb keeps it, with only in-frame sequences that have V and J called. A part of the clones is gone; compared with another copy, unresolved V genes explain less than half, and the rest is unexplained. The V and J calls and clone size were taken over from that table, and D and trimming were inferred from the DNA. The sample records about a million clones, 70% to 85% of which are singletons. The ten most abundant clones make up over 1.3% of the sample.

To note about this clone: Which antigen it targets is not known. One base away there is no much larger clone; base qualities are not given.

The donors were healthy, HIV-negative adults who had no recently reported acute infections or vaccinations. Every donor was a Caucasian adult living in Nashville, Tennessee, USA. Magnetic negative selection was used to enrich CD4+ T cells, after which naive cells were positively selected on CD45RA and the negative fraction became the memory subset. Blood was obtained by leukapheresis, after which PBMCs were separated by Ficoll-Histopaque density gradient centrifugation and cryopreserved in liquid nitrogen vapor phase. Analytical flow cytometry was used to check the purity and quantity of every magnetically sorted T cell population. Genomic DNA was isolated from every sorted fraction and measured by UV absorbance on a Nanodrop 2000c. The CDR1 and CDR2 encoded by the germline V gene are SNHLY and FYNNEI. Trimmed from V: 11 bases; trimmed from J: 5 bases; junction bases lacking a gene match: 4. Its CDR3 holds 11 amino acids, cysteine through phenylalanine. The sequence is cut down to CDR3 DNA, 33 bases in frame from base 1.

The source is a man younger than 35 in good health. Sequencing was performed on memory CD4+ T cells sorted from blood. The meaning of the sample's cell subset or site label: CD45RA-negative fraction. The chain is encoded by TRBV2 joined to TRBJ2-5; 8 bases in the middle match TRBD2. The CDR3 in this case is CAGGLEETQYF. The DNA reads TGTGCCGGGGGACTAGAGGAGACCCAGTACTTC.